This is a list of T cell receptor beta chains from one sample in a study of T cell responses to AZD1222 COVID-19 vaccine. Sequencing was performed with immunoSEQ multiplex PCR; in TCRdb, only in-frame clones are kept and a portion is missing. This table has around 170,000 clones, approximately 91% appearing once. The material sequenced was peripheral blood, taken 28 days after the second AZD1222 dose. These receptors originate from an adult who received the AZD1222 COVID-19 vaccine. The CDR3 runs from the conserved cysteine through the conserved F or W. The D gene is left open where the match is weak. Size is stated for part of the rows, as once, few or many counts, or as a class when the clone is expanded.

V: TRBV27
D: TRBD2
J: TRBJ2-7
size: .
DNA: TGTGCCAGCAGTTTCAGACTAGCGGGATTCTACGAGCAGTACTTC
CDR3: CASSFRLAGFYEQYF

V: TRBV30
D: .
J: TRBJ1-1
size: .
DNA: TGTGCCTGGAGATGGGAGAGGGAAGCTTTCTTT
CDR3: CAWRWEREAFF

V: TRBV27
D: .
J: TRBJ1-4
size: .
DNA: TGTGCCAGCAGTCCCGGAGGGGGAGGTAATTGGGAAAAACTGTTTTTT
CDR3: CASSPGGGGNWEKLFF

V: TRBV27
D: .
J: TRBJ1-1
size: .
DNA: TGTGCCAGCAGTTTTCGGGGGATGAACACTGAAGCTTTCTTT
CDR3: CASSFRGMNTEAFF

V: TRBV5-4
D: .
J: TRBJ2-1
size: .
DNA: TGTGCCAGCAGCTCTAGACAGAGTTCGAATGAGCAGTTCTTC
CDR3: CASSSRQSSNEQFF

V: TRBV10-2
D: .
J: TRBJ2-3
size: .
DNA: TGCGCCAGCAGAGACTCTTCGTCCCCAGATACGCAGTATTTT
CDR3: CASRDSSSPDTQYF

V: TRBV5-1
D: .
J: TRBJ2-5
size: .
DNA: TGCGCCAGCAGCTTGGGTAGTAATATAAAGACCCAGTACTTC
CDR3: CASSLGSNIKTQYF

V: TRBV5-1
D: .
J: TRBJ1-4
size: .
DNA: TGCGCCAGCAGCTTGGCCGGGACACGGAATGAAAAACTGTTTTTT
CDR3: CASSLAGTRNEKLFF

V: TRBV28
D: TRBD1
J: TRBJ1-4
size: .
DNA: TGTGCCAGCACATCACAGGGGGAGGAAAAACTGTTTTTT
CDR3: CASTSQGEEKLFF

V: TRBV7-2
D: .
J: TRBJ1-5
size: .
DNA: TGTGCCAGCAGCTCTGGGTTTGGGCAGAATCAGCCCCAGCATTTT
CDR3: CASSSGFGQNQPQHF

V: TRBV14
D: TRBD2
J: TRBJ2-1
size: .
DNA: TGTGCCAGCAGCTCCCGGACTAGCGGGAGGGCCGGATACAATGAGCAGTTCTTC
CDR3: CASSSRTSGRAGYNEQFF

V: TRBV7-8
D: TRBD1
J: TRBJ1-6
size: once
DNA: TGTGCCAGCAGCTCGCGACAGGGGCAATCACCCCTCCACTTT
CDR3: CASSSRQGQSPLHF

V: TRBV30
D: .
J: TRBJ2-5
size: .
DNA: TGTGCCTCCCAAGGGCCGCAGTATCAGACCCAGTACTTC
CDR3: CASQGPQYQTQYF

V: TRBV27
D: .
J: TRBJ1-2
size: .
DNA: TGTGCCAGCAGTCTCGTCGCTAACTATGGCTACACCTTC
CDR3: CASSLVANYGYTF

V: TRBV30
D: TRBD1
J: TRBJ1-5
size: .
DNA: TGTGCCTGGAGTCCCGGTCAGGGGGTGAATCAGCCCCAGCATTTT
CDR3: CAWSPGQGVNQPQHF

V: TRBV27
D: .
J: TRBJ1-6
size: .
DNA: TGTGCCAGCAGTTCCGGGACACCCTATAATTCACCCCTCCACTTT
CDR3: CASSSGTPYNSPLHF

V: TRBV10-3
D: TRBD2
J: TRBJ2-3
size: once
DNA: TGTGCCATCAGTGAGTCGGAATCCACTAGCGGTGGTACGCAGTATTTT
CDR3: CAISESESTSGGTQYF